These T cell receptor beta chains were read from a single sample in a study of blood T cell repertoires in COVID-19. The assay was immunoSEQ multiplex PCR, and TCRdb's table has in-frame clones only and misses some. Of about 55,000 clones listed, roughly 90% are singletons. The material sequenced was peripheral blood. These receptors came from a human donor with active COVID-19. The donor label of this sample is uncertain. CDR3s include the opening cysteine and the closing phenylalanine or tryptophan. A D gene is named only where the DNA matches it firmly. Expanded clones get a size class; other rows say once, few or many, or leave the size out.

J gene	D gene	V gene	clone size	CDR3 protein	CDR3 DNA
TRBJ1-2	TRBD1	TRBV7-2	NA	CASSNRQGSYGYTF	TGTGCCAGCAGCAATAGACAGGGGAGCTATGGCTACACCTTC
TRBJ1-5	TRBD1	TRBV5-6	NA	CASSLASRGGLRPQHF	TGTGCCAGCAGCTTGGCCTCACGAGGGGGCCTTCGGCCCCAGCATTTT
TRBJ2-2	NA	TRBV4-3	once	CASSQDRGRDTGELFF	TGCGCCAGCAGCCAAGATCGTGGCCGGGACACCGGGGAGCTGTTTTTT
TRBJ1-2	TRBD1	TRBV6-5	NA	CASAPYRGHGYTF	TGTGCCAGCGCCCCCTACAGGGGCCATGGCTACACCTTC
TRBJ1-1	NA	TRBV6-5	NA	CASTDSSGHEAFF	TGTGCCAGCACCGACAGTAGCGGTCATGAAGCTTTCTTT
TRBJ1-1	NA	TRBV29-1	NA	CSVGGGPNTEAFF	TGCAGCGTTGGCGGGGGGCCGAACACTGAAGCTTTCTTT
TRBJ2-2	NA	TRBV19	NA	CASNFIRGNTGELFF	TGTGCCAGTAATTTCATCCGGGGGAACACCGGGGAGCTGTTTTTT
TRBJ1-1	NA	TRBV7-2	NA	CASSLEVYGSTEAFF	TGTGCCAGCAGCTTAGAGGTCTATGGGAGCACTGAAGCTTTCTTT
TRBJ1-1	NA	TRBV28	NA	CASSSRAVNTEAFF	TGTGCCAGCAGTTCCAGGGCAGTCAACACTGAAGCTTTCTTT
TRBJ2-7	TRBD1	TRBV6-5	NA	CASRDRGYEQYF	TGTGCCAGCAGGGACAGGGGCTACGAGCAGTACTTC
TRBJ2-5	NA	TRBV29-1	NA	CSLARDFQGTQYF	TGCAGCTTAGCCCGGGACTTTCAGGGGACCCAGTACTTC
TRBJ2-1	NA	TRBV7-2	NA	CASSLGVLNEQFF	TGTGCCAGCAGCTTAGGAGTGCTCAATGAGCAGTTCTTC
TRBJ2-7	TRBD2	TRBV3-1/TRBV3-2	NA	CASSLLGYSSGRDYTYEQYF	TGTGCCAGCAGCCTCTTAGGGTACTCTAGCGGGAGGGACTACACCTACGAGCAGTACTTC
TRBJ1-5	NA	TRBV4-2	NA	CASSQDSSNQPQHF	TGTGCCAGCAGCCAGGACAGTAGCAATCAGCCCCAGCATTTT
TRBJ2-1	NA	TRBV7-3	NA	CASSFHRDGYNEQFF	TGTGCCAGCAGCTTCCATCGTGACGGGTACAATGAGCAGTTCTTC
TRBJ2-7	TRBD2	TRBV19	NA	CASSPLAETYEQYF	TGTGCCAGTAGTCCCCTAGCGGAGACCTACGAGCAGTACTTC
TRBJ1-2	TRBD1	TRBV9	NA	CASSPDREYGYTF	TGTGCCAGCAGTCCGGACAGGGAGTATGGCTACACCTTC
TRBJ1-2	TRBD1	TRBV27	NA	CASSPRGDYGYTF	TGTGCCAGCAGCCCCAGGGGGGACTATGGCTACACCTTC
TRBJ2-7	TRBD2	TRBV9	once	CASSPASGSYEQYF	TGTGCCAGCAGCCCTGCTAGCGGGAGTTACGAGCAGTACTTC
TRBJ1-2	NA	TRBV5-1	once	CASSLAPSTGYGYTF	TGCGCCAGCAGCTTGGCGCCCTCGACGGGCTATGGCTACACCTTC
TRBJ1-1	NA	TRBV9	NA	CASSVAGLGHTEAFF	TGTGCCAGCAGCGTAGCGGGGTTAGGCCACACTGAAGCTTTCTTT
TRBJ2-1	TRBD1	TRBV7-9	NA	CASKPDRVSYNEQFF	TGTGCCAGCAAACCTGACAGGGTCTCCTACAATGAGCAGTTCTTC
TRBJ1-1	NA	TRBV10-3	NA	CAISEFRSGSPFF	TGTGCCATCAGTGAATTCCGGTCGGGGAGTCCTTTCTTT
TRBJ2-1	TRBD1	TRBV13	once	CASSSTGTGVRDEQFF	TGTGCCAGCAGCTCCACCGGGACAGGGGTTCGTGATGAGCAGTTCTTC
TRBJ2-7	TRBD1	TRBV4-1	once	CASSQVDRGQEQYF	TGCGCCAGCAGCCAAGTCGACAGGGGGCAGGAGCAGTACTTC
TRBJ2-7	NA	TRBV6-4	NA	CASSDCFRYF	TGTGCCAGCAGTGACTGTTTTCGGTACTTC
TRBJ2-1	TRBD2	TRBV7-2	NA	CASSSLAGGVNEQFF	TGTGCCAGCAGCTCACTAGCGGGGGGAGTTAATGAGCAGTTCTTC
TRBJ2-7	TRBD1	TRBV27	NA	CASSSSGGRSYEQYF	TGTGCCAGCAGTTCCTCAGGGGGCAGATCCTACGAGCAGTACTTC
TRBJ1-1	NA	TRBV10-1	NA	CASRGGGAEAFF	TGCGCCAGCAGGGGTGGAGGAGCTGAAGCTTTCTTT
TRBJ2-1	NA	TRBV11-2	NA	CASSPSVVSSYNEQFF	TGTGCCAGCAGCCCGAGCGTGGTGAGCTCCTACAATGAGCAGTTCTTC
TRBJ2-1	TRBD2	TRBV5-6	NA	CASRDYFNEQFF	TGTGCCAGTCGGGACTATTTCAATGAGCAGTTCTTC
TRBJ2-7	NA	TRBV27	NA	CASSLGQPYEQYF	TGTGCCAGCAGTTTAGGGCAGCCCTACGAGCAGTACTTC
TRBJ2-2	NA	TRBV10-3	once	CAISESGGGLNTGELFF	TGTGCCATCAGTGAGTCCGGCGGCGGGTTGAACACCGGGGAGCTGTTTTTT
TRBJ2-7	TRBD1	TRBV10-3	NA	CAISGTGGPYEQYF	TGTGCCATCAGTGGGACAGGGGGCCCCTACGAGCAGTACTTC
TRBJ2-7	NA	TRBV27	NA	CASSRAGKEREQYF	TGTGCCAGCAGTCGTGCGGGGAAGGAGCGCGAGCAGTACTTC
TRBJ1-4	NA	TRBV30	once	CAWSRGAYNEKLFF	TGTGCCTGGAGCCGGGGGGCATATAATGAAAAACTGTTTTTT
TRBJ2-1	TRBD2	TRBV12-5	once	CASGLAGGGNEQFF	TGTGCTAGTGGTTTAGCGGGAGGGGGAAATGAGCAGTTCTTC
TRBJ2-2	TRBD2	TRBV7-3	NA	CASSLNPTSGDPRATGELFF	TGTGCCAGCAGCTTAAACCCGACTAGCGGGGACCCCCGCGCCACCGGGGAGCTGTTTTTT
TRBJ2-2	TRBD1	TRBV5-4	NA	CASSSGQDTGELFF	TGTGCCAGCAGCTCGGGACAGGACACCGGGGAGCTGTTTTTT
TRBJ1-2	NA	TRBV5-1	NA	CASSNLRDTDYGYTF	TGCGCCAGCAGCAACCTCCGGGACACAGACTATGGCTACACCTTC
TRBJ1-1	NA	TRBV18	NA	CASSPPSGPPNTEAFF	TGTGCCAGCTCACCACCGAGCGGACCACCGAACACTGAAGCTTTCTTT
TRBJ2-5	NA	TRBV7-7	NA	CASSLTDGGETQYF	TGTGCTAGCAGCTTGACGGACGGAGGAGAGACCCAGTACTTC
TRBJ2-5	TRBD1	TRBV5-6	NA	CASSSQTGAGRWTQYF	TGTGCCAGCAGCTCACAGACAGGGGCAGGGAGGTGGACCCAGTACTTC
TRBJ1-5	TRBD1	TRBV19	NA	CASSPWDRTKPQHF	TGTGCCAGTAGCCCTTGGGACAGGACTAAGCCCCAGCATTTT
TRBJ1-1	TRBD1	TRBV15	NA	CATSRTGATEAFF	TGTGCCACCAGCAGAACAGGGGCTACTGAAGCTTTCTTT
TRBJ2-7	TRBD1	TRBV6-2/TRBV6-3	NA	CASSSRQQGAYEQYF	TGTGCCAGCAGTTCAAGACAACAGGGGGCGTACGAGCAGTACTTC
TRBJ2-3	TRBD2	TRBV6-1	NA	CASSEQAGGRGTQYF	TGTGCCAGCAGTGAACAGGCGGGGGGGCGGGGTACGCAGTATTTT
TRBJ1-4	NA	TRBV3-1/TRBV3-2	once	CASSQAGNEKLFF	TGTGCCAGCAGCCAAGCTGGCAATGAAAAACTGTTTTTT
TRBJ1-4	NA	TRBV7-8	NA	CASSLEAGRTNEKLFF	TGTGCCAGCAGCTTAGAGGCAGGCCGAACTAATGAAAAACTGTTTTTT
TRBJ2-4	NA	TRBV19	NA	CASTGQVKNIQYF	TGTGCCAGTACAGGACAAGTCAAAAACATTCAGTACTTC
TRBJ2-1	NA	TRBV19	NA	CASTPRGLSYNEQFF	TGTGCCAGTACCCCCCGAGGGCTTTCCTACAATGAGCAGTTCTTC
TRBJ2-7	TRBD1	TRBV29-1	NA	CSVSRGPNSYEQYF	TGCAGCGTAAGCAGGGGGCCGAACTCCTACGAGCAGTACTTC
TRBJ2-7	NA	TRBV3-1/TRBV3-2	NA	CASSQRDSVVYEQYF	TGTGCCAGCAGCCAGCGGGACTCTGTGGTGTACGAGCAGTACTTC
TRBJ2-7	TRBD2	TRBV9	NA	CASSPAVTSGSNPHEQYF	TGTGCCAGCAGCCCAGCGGTGACTAGCGGGAGCAACCCCCACGAGCAGTACTTC
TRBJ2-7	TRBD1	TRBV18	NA	CASSPMTGVLHEQYF	TGTGCCAGCTCACCTATGACAGGGGTCCTACACGAGCAGTACTTC